This T cell receptor (beta chain) was obtained from a study of T cell changes during pregnancy in multiple sclerosis (dated by TCRdb to between 2018 and 2021). About the investigation overall: Changes in the T cell repertoire over the course of pregnancy were examined in this study in women with multiple sclerosis.

The library was built by means of the immunoSEQ multiplex PCR assay. TCRdb holds this immuneACCESS table with in-frame rearrangements only. Some clones are missing; in checked studies, unresolved V genes explain under half, and the rest has no known cause. Present in this sample are tens of thousands of clones, roughly 94% of which were seen just once. The ten largest clones add up to approximately 0.49% of the sample. Worth noting for this clone: No cognate antigen has been identified for it. No much larger clone exists at a distance of one base, and base qualities are not known.

V drops 6 bases and J drops 7 bases, leaving 13 bases in between. From the germline V gene, CDR1 is SNHLY and CDR2 is FYNNEI. The CDR3 numbers 14 residues from cysteine through phenylalanine. Only CDR3 DNA is held: 42 bases, read in frame from base 1. This receptor was obtained from a female donor with multiple sclerosis, enrolled in a pregnancy study. The V gene is TRBV2 and the J gene is TRBJ1-6, with TRBD1 perhaps the D gene, on 5 matching bases. Sequenced here: CD4+ T cells from peripheral blood mononuclear cells, sampled in the first trimester of pregnancy. The nucleotides read TGTGCCAGCAGATCCCTTGGGGGGAATTCACCCCTCCACTTT. This codes for CASRSLGGNSPLHF.